A single sample is the source of the 15 T cell receptor beta chains below, sequenced in a study of cytomegalovirus exposure and HLA in healthy donors. PCR primers comprised 60 Vbeta and 13 Jbeta primers. Sequenced by immunoSEQ multiplex PCR; TCRdb stores in-frame clones only, minus some. The table shows about 170,000 clones, with over 75% occurring only once. Material for sequencing was PBMCs. These receptors were collected from a male donor in good health and CMV-seronegative.

This clone was counted between two and nine times. V and J are TRBV4-1 and TRBJ2-5; 7 bases agree with TRBD1. The CDR3 sequence is 15 residues long. Trimming cost V 0 bases and J 0 bases; bases outside gene matches: 1. The germline CDR1 and CDR2 sequences are MGHRA and YSYEKL. CDR3 DNA: TGCGCCAGCAGCCAAGAGGACAGGTACCAAGAGACCCAGTACTTC. This codes for CASSQEDRYQETQYF.

V usage is TRBV5-1 and J usage is TRBJ2-7, with 7 bases identical to TRBD1. The CDR3 is made up of 16 amino acids. Germline V CDR1 and CDR2: SGHRS, YFSETQ. Unmatched junction bases numbered 10, after V lost 0 bases and J lost 4 bases. CDR3 DNA: TGCGCCAGCAGCTTGGGGACAGGTTCGGCTCGGTACGAGCAGTACTTC. Protein sequence: CASSLGTGSARYEQYF. Drawing the rest from reference TRBV5-1 and TRBJ2-7, the complete variable domain is KAGVTQTPRYLIKTRGQQVTLSCSPISGHRSVSWYQQTPGQGLQFLFEYFSETQRNKGNFPGRFSGRQFSNSRSEMNVSTLELGDSALYLCASSLGTGSARYEQYFGPGTRLTVT.

The chain uses TRBV11-2 and TRBJ2-1, with a tentative D call TRBD2 (7 bases). V shed 6 bases and J shed 8 bases, with 23 bases lying between them. There are 16 residues in the CDR3. From germline, CDR1 is SGHAT and CDR2 FQNNGV. The CDR3 loop is CASREDEWGGPDEQFF. The CDR3 DNA reads TGTGCCAGCAGAGAGGATGAGTGGGGGGGCCCTGATGAGCAGTTCTTC.

This clone was seen a handful of times. The rearrangement uses TRBV18 and TRBJ1-5, with 9 positions matching TRBD1. The CDR3 is 15 amino acids. The germline V gene has CDR1 KGHSH and CDR2 LQKENI. V gave up 3 bases and J gave up 3 bases; unmatched junction bases: 3. CDR3 amino acids: CASSPDRGPNQPQHF. The CDR3 bases are TGTGCCAGCTCACCGGACAGGGGACCCAATCAGCCCCAGCATTTT.

The CDR3 DNA sequence: TGCGCCAGCAGCCAAGACGGCCAGGGGTTATACGAGCAGTACTTC. Protein: CASSQDGQGLYEQYF. The genes are TRBV4-1 and TRBJ2-7; D might be TRBD1 (6 bases). Germline V CDR1 and CDR2: MGHRA, YSYEKL. This CDR3 comprises 15 residues. The germline V and J ends were trimmed by 0 bases and 4 bases, with 13 bases remaining between them.

The gene calls are TRBV27 and TRBJ2-1; 7 positions match TRBD1. This CDR3 contains 16 residues. The germline gives CDR1 MNHEY, CDR2 SMNVEV (reference sequence). V shed 4 bases and J 1 base; nucleotides not matched to a gene: 7. In DNA, the CDR3 is TGTGCCAGCAGTTCCTTCTTGGGACAGTCCTACAATGAGCAGTTCTTC. This sequence encodes CASSSFLGQSYNEQFF.

This clone was observed a few times. The V and J genes are TRBV19 and TRBJ1-3; D unresolved. The CDR3 consists of 15 residues. CDR1 is LNHDA and CDR2 is SQIVND in the germline V gene (reference sequence). V gave up 6 bases and J gave up 0 bases, with 12 bases separating them. CDR3 sequence (DNA): TGTGCCAGTAGATCCCGGGAGTCCTCTGGAAACACCATATATTTT. Translating gives CASRSRESSGNTIYF.

The V call is TRBV5-4, the J call TRBJ1-2, with D perhaps matching TRBD1 (6 bases). CDR1 SGHNT and CDR2 YYREEE come from the germline V gene (reference sequence). This CDR3 comprises 14 residues. V lost 6 bases and J 6 bases, leaving 18 bases between the germline ends. Here the CDR3 reads CASNPQGFSHGYTF. DNA of the CDR3: TGTGCCAGCAACCCACAGGGATTCTCGCATGGCTACACCTTC.

The genes are TRBV19 and TRBJ1-6; the D gene is possibly TRBD1 (5 bases). This CDR3 contains 13 residues. The V and J ends lost 4 bases and 8 bases respectively, with 9 bases between them. From germline, CDR1 is LNHDA and CDR2 SQIVND (reference sequence). The CDR3 coding sequence is TGTGCCAGTAGTACCCAGGGTTATTCACCCCTCCACTTT. It specifies CASSTQGYSPLHF.

This chain joins TRBV5-1 and TRBJ2-1, with D uncertain. Germline CDR1 SGHRS, CDR2 YFSETQ. The CDR3 is 17 residues long. Trimming stripped 3 bases from V and 0 bases from J, with 16 bases between. The CDR3 region has the DNA TGCGCCAGCAGCTCGAGACTGGCGGTGAACTCCTACAATGAGCAGTTCTTC. Translation gives CASSSRLAVNSYNEQFF.

The chain has TRBV6-5 and TRBJ1-1; 8 bases fit TRBD1. Trimming at V came to 4 bases and at J to 6 bases, leaving 7 bases not matched to a gene. Germline CDR1 MNHEY, CDR2 SVGAGI. This CDR3 comprises 14 residues. CDR3 sequence: CASSFGQGGAEAFF. DNA of the CDR3: TGTGCCAGCAGTTTCGGACAGGGAGGCGCTGAAGCTTTCTTT.

The V call is TRBV7-2, the J call TRBJ1-5; D is ambiguous. CDR3 length: 15 residues. Germline loops: CDR1 SGHTA, CDR2 FQGNSA. V was pared by 1 base and J by 2 bases, with 9 bases between. CDR3 sequence (DNA): TGTGCCAGCAGCTTAGTGTCCGGGGGCAATCAGCCCCAGCATTTT. Residues: CASSLVSGGNQPQHF. The variable domain in full, completed from reference TRBV7-2 and TRBJ1-5, reads GAGVSQSPSNKVTEKGKDVELRCDPISGHTALYWYRQSLGQGLEFLIYFQGNSAPDKSGLPSDRFSAERTGGSVSTLTIQRTQQEDSAVYLCASSLVSGGNQPQHFGDGTRLSIL.

The V gene is TRBV6-5, the J gene TRBJ2-2; the match to TRBD2 covers 9 bases. The CDR3 sequence is 15 residues long. V lost 0 bases, J lost 7 bases, and 3 bases stayed unmatched. CDR1 MNHEY and CDR2 SVGAGI come from the germline V gene. CDR3 bases: TGTGCCAGCAGTTACTCGGGACTAGCTAGCGGGGAGCTGTTTTTT. Protein: CASSYSGLASGELFF.

A few counts support this clone. V usage is TRBV15 and J usage is TRBJ2-2; D might be TRBD1 (5 bases). This CDR3 is 17 amino acids long. CDR1 and CDR2 from the germline V gene are LNHNV and YYDKDF (reference sequence). V lost 0 bases, J lost 3 bases, and 14 bases lay in between. CDR3 loop: CATSRDLARVHTGELFF. In DNA form, the CDR3 reads TGTGCCACCAGCAGAGATCTGGCCAGGGTCCACACCGGGGAGCTGTTTTTT. Full variable domain (remainder filled in from reference TRBV15 and TRBJ2-2): DAMVIQNPRYQVTQFGKPVTLSCSQTLNHNVMYWYQQKSSQAPKLLFHYYDKDFNNEADTPDNFQSRRPNTSFCFLDIRSPGLGDTAMYLCATSRDLARVHTGELFFGEGSRLTVL.

The chain is built from TRBV7-8 and TRBJ1-5; TRBD1 agrees at 10 bases. Trimming took 1 base from V and 5 from J; bases not matched to a gene: 2. The CDR3 length is 15 residues. Germline assignment: CDR1 SGHVS and CDR2 FQNEAQ. CDR3 nucleotides: TGTGCCAGCAGCTTAGAGGGACAGGGGTATCAGCCCCAGCATTTT. This translates into CASSLEGQGYQPQHF.